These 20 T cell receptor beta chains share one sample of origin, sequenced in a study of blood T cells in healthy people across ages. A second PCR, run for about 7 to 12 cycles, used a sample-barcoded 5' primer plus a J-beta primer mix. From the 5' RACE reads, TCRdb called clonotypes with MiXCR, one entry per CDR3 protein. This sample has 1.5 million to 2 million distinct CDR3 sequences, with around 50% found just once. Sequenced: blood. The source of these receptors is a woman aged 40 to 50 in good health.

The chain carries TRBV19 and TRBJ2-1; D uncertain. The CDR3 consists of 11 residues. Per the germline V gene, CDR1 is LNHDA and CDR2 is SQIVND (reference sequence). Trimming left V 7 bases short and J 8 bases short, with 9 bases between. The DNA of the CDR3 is TGTGCCAGTAAGAATGTCCATGAGCAGTTCTTC. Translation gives CASKNVHEQFF.

The CDR3 is CASSDDPGKGDIQYF. CDR3 sequence (DNA): TGTGCCAGCAGTGATGACCCGGGAAAAGGAGACATTCAGTACTTC. The chain employs TRBV25-1 and TRBJ2-4, with D tentatively TRBD2 (5 bases). V lost 3 bases and J lost 8, with 17 bases in between. CDR3 length: 15 amino acids. From germline, CDR1 is MGHDK and CDR2 SYGVNS. Supplemented by reference TRBV25-1 and TRBJ2-4, the full variable domain reads EADIYQTPRYLVIGTGKKITLECSQTMGHDKMYWYQQDPGMELHLIHYSYGVNSTEKGDLSSESTVSRIRTEHFPLTLESARPSHTSQYLCASSDDPGKGDIQYFGAGTRLSVL.

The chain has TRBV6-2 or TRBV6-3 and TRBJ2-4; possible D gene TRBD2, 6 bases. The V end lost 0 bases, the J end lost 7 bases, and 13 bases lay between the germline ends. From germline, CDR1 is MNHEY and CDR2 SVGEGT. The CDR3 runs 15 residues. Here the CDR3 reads CASSYSPGLWNIQYF. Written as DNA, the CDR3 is TGTGCCAGCAGTTACTCGCCGGGACTTTGGAACATTCAGTACTTC.

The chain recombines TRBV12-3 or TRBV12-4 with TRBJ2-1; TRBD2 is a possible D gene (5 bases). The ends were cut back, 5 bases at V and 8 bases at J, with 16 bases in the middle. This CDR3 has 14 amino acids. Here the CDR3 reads CASSVSGVTYEQFF. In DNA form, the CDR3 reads TGTGCCAGCAGTGTTTCCGGGGTGACCTATGAGCAGTTCTTC.

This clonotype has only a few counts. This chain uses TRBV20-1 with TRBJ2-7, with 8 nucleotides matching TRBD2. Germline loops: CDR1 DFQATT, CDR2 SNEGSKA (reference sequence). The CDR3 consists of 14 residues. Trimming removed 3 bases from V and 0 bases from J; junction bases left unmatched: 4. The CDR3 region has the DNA TGCAGTGCTAGCGAGCGGGGGATCTCCTACGAGCAGTACTTC. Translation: CSASERGISYEQYF.

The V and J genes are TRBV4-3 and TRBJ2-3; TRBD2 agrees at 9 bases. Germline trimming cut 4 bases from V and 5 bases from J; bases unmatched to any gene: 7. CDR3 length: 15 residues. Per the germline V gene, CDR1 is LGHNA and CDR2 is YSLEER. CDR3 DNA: TGCGCCAGCAGCCGGGGCGGGGGGGCCATAGATACGCAGTATTTT. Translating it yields CASSRGGGAIDTQYF.

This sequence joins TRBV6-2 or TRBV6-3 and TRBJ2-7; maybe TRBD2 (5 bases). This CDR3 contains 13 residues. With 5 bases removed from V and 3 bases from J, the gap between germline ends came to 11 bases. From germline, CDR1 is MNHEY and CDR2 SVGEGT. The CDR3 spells CASSPPGLYEQYF. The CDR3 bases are TGTGCCAGCAGTCCCCCAGGACTCTACGAGCAGTACTTC.

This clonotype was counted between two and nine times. The CDR3, as DNA: TGCAGTGCTAGAGCAGTGAATGGCTACACCTTC. Amino acids: CSARAVNGYTF. This chain links TRBV20-1 with TRBJ1-2; D not certain. Germline CDR1 is DFQATT and CDR2 is SNEGSKA (reference sequence). The germline V and J ends were trimmed by 1 base and 6 bases, with 6 bases remaining between them. The CDR3 covers 11 residues.

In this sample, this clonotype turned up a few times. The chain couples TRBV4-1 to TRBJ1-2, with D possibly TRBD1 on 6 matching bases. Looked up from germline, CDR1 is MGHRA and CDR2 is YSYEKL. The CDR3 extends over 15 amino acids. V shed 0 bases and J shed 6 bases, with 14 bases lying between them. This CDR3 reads CASSQDSNRADGYTF. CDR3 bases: TGCGCCAGCAGCCAAGATAGTAACAGGGCCGATGGCTACACCTTC.

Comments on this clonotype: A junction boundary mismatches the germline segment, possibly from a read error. CDR3 bases: TGCGCCAGCAGCTTGAATGGACTAGCGGGGAGCACAGATACCCAGTATTTT. Amino acid sequence: CASSLNGLAGSTDTQYF. The V gene is TRBV5-1, the J gene TRBJ2-3; 12 bases map to TRBD2. From germline, CDR1 is SGHRS and CDR2 YFSETQ. CDR3 length: 17 residues.

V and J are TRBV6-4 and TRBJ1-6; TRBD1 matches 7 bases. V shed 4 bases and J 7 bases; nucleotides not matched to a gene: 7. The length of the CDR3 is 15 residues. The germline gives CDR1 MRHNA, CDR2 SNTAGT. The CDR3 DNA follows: TGTGCCAGCAGTGCGAAGACAGGGTGGAATTCACCCCTCCACTTT. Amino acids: CASSAKTGWNSPLHF.

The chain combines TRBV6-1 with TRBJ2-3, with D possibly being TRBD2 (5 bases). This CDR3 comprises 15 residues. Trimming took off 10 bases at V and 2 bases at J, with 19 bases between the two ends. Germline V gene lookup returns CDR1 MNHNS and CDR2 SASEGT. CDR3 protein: CAISAFPRDTDTQYF. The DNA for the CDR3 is TGTGCCATATCCGCCTTCCCACGGGACACAGATACGCAGTATTTT.

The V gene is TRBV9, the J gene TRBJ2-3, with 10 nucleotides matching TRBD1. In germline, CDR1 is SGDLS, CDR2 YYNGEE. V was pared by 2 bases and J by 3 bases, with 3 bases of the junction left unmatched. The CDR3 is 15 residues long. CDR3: CASSVDRGETDTQYF. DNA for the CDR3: TGTGCCAGCAGCGTGGACAGGGGGGAGACAGATACGCAGTATTTT.

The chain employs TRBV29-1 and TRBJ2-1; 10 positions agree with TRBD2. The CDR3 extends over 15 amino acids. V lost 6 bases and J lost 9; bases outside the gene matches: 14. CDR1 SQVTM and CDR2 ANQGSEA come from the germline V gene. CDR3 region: CSVGYLSGGAAEQFF. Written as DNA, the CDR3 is TGCAGCGTGGGATACTTGAGCGGGGGGGCGGCTGAGCAGTTCTTC.

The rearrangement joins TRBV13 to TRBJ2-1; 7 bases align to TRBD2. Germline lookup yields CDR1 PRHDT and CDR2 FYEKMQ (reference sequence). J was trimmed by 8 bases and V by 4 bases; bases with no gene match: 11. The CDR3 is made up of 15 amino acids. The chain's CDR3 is CASSSRDYVRYEQFF. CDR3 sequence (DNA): TGTGCCAGCAGCTCGCGGGACTATGTACGGTATGAGCAGTTCTTC.

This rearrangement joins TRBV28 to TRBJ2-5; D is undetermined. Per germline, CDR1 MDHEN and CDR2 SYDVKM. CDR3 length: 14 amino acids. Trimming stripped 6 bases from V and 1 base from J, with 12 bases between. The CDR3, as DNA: TGTGCCAGCAGGCCCCCACAGCTCCAAGAGACCCAGTACTTC. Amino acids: CASRPPQLQETQYF. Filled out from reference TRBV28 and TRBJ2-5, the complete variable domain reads DVKVTQSSRYLVKRTGEKVFLECVQDMDHENMFWYRQDPGLGLRLIYFSYDVKMKEKGDIPEGYSVSREKKERFSLILESASTNQTSMYLCASRPPQLQETQYFGPGTRLLVL.

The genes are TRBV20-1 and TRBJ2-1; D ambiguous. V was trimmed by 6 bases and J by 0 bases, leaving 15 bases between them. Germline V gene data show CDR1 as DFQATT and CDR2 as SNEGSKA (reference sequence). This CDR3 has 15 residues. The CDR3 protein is CSATQTGGSYNEQFF. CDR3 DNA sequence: TGCAGTGCGACTCAAACCGGCGGCTCCTACAATGAGCAGTTCTTC.

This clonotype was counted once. The CDR3: CASSKGTPGTTQYF. CDR3 nucleotides: TGTGCCAGCAGCAAAGGGACACCAGGGACTACGCAGTATTTT. The gene calls are TRBV21-1 and TRBJ2-3; the table gives TRBD1 as D, unverified against the DNA. TRBV21-1 represents a pseudogene. The CDR3 has 14 residues.

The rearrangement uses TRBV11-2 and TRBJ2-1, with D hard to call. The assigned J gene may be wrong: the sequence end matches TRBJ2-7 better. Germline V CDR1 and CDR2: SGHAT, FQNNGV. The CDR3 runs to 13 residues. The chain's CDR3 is CASSSTLTHEQYF. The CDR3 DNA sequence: TGTGCCAGCAGCTCGACGCTGACCCACGAGCAGTACTTC.

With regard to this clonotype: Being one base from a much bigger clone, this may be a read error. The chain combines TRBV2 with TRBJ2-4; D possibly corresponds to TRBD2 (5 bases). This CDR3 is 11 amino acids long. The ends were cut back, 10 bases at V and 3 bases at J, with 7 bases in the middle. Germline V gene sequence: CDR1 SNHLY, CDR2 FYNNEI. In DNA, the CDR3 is TGTGCCATCAGCGGCAAAAACATTCAGTACTTC. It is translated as CAISGKNIQYF. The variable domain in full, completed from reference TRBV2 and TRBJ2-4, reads EPEVTQTPSHQVTQMGQEVILRCVPISNHLYFYWYRQILGQKVEFLVSFYNNEISEKSEIFDDQFSVERPDGSNFTLKIRSTKLEDSAMYFCAISGKNIQYFGAGTRLSVL.